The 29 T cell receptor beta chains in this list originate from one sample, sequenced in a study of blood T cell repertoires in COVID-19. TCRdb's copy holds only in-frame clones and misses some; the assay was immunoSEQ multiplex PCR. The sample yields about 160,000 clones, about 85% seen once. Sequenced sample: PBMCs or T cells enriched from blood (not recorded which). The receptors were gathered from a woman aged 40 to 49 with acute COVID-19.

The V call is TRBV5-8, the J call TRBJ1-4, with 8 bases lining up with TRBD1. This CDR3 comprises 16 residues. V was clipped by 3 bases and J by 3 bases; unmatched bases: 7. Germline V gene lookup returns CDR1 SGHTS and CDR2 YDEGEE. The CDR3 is CASSSRQGRANEKLFF. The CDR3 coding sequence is TGTGCCAGCAGCTCCCGACAGGGGAGGGCTAATGAAAAACTGTTTTTT.

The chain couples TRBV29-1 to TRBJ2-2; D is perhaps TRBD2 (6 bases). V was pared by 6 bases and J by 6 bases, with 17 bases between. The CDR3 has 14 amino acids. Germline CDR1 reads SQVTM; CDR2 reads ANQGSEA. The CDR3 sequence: CSVGEVSGSGELFF. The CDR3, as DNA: TGCAGCGTGGGGGAGGTGTCGGGATCCGGGGAGCTGTTTTTT.

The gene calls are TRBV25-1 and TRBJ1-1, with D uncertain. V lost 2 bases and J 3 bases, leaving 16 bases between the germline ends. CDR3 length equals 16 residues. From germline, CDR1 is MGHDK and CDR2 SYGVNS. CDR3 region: CASSEESRLGDTEAFF. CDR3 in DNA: TGTGCCAGCAGTGAAGAGTCAAGGCTCGGGGACACTGAAGCTTTCTTT.

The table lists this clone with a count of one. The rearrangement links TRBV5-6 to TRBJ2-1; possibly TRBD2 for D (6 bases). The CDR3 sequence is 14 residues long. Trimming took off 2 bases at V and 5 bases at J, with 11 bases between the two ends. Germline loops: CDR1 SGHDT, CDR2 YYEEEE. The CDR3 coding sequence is TGTGCCAGCAGCTTAGGACTAATAGACAATGAGCAGTTCTTC. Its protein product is CASSLGLIDNEQFF.

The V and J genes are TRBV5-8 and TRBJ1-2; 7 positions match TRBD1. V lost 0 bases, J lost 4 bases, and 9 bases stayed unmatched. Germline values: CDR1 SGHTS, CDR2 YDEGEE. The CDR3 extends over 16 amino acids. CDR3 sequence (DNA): TGTGCCAGCAGCTTGGCCGGCACAGGGGCCCCCTATGGCTACACCTTC. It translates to CASSLAGTGAPYGYTF.

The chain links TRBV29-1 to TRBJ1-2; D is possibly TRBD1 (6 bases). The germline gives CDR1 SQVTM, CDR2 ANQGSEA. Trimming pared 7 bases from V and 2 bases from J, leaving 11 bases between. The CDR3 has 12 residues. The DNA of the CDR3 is TGCAGCGCCTCAGGGGACAACTATGGCTACACCTTC. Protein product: CSASGDNYGYTF.

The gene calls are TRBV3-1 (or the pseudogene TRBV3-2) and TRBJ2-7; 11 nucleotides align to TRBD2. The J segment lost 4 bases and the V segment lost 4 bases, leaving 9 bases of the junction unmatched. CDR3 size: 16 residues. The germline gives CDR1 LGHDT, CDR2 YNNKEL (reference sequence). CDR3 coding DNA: TGTGCCAGCAGCCGGAAGGGACTAGCGGAGGGGTACGAGCAGTACTTC. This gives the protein CASSRKGLAEGYEQYF.

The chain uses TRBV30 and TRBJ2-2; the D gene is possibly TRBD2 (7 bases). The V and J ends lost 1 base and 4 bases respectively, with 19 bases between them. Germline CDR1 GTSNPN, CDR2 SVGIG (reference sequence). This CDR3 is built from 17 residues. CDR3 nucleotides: TGTGCCTGGAGTGCGGGGGGCCGGGCGTTCAGCACCGGGGAGCTGTTTTTT. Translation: CAWSAGGRAFSTGELFF.

CDR3 DNA: TGTGCCAGTAACCCGGACAGGGCAAGCGGCTACACCTTC. Translated: CASNPDRASGYTF. The J gene is TRBJ1-2, the V gene TRBV19; TRBD1 agrees at 8 bases. The junction had 9 bases not matched to a gene; V was cut back by 7 bases and J by 8 bases. The CDR3 extends over 13 amino acids. The germline CDR1 and CDR2 sequences are LNHDA and SQIVND (reference sequence). Full variable domain (rest looked up from reference TRBV19 and TRBJ1-2): DGGITQSPKYLFRKEGQNVTLSCEQNLNHDAMYWYRQDPGQGLRLIYYSQIVNDFQKGDIAEGYSVSREKKESFPLTVTSAQKNPTAFYLCASNPDRASGYTFGSGTRLTVV.

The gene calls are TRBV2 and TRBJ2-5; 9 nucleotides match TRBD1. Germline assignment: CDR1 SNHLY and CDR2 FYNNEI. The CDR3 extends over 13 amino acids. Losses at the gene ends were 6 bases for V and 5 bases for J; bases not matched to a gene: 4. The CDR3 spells CASSWDRAETQYF. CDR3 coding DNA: TGTGCCAGCAGCTGGGACAGGGCGGAGACCCAGTACTTC.

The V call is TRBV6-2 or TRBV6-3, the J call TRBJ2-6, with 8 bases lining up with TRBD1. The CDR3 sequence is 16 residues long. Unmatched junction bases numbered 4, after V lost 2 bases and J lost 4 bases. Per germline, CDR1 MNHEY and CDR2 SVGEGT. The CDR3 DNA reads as TGTGCCAGCAGTTACCCGACAGGGGTCGGGGCCAACGTCCTGACTTTC. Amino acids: CASSYPTGVGANVLTF.

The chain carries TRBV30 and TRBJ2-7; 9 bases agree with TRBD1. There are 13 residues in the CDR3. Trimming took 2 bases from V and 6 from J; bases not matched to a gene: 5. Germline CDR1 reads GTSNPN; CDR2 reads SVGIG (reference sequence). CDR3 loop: CAWSLETGGEQYF. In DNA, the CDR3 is TGTGCCTGGAGTCTAGAGACAGGGGGCGAGCAGTACTTC.

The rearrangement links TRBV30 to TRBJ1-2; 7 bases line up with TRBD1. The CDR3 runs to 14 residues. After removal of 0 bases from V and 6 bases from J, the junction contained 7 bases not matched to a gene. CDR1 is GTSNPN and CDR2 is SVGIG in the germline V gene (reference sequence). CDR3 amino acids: CAWSVDPGGHGYTF. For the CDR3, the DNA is TGTGCCTGGAGTGTAGACCCAGGGGGGCATGGCTACACCTTC.

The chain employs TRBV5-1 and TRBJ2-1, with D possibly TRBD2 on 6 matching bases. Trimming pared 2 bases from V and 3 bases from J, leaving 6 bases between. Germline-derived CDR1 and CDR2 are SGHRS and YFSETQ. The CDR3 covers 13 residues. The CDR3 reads CASSFSGYNEQFF. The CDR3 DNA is TGCGCCAGCAGCTTTAGCGGCTACAATGAGCAGTTCTTC.

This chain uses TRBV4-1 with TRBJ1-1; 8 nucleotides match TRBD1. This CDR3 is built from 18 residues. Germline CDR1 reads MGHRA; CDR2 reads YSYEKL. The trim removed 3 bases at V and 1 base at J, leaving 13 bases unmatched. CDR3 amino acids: CASSHQWDSDRGNTEAFF. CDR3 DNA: TGCGCCAGCAGCCACCAGTGGGATTCCGACAGGGGGAACACTGAAGCTTTCTTT.

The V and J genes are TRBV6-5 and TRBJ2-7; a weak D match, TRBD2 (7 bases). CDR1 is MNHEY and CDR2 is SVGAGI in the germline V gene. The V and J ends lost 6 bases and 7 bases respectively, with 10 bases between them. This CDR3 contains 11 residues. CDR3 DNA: TGTGCCAGCAGGGGAGGGGGAGAGCAGTACTTC. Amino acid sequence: CASRGGGEQYF.

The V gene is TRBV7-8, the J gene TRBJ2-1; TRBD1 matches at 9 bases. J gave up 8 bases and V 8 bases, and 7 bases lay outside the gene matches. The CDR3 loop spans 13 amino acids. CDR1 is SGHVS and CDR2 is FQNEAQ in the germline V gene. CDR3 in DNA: TGTGCCAGCGTGGGACAGGGCTGGGATGAGCAGTTCTTC. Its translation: CASVGQGWDEQFF. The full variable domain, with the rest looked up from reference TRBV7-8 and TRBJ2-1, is GAGVSQSPRYKVAKRGQDVALRCDPISGHVSLFWYQQALGQGPEFLTYFQNEAQLDKSGLPSDRFFAERPEGSVSTLKIQRTQQEDSAVYLCASVGQGWDEQFFGPGTRLTVL.

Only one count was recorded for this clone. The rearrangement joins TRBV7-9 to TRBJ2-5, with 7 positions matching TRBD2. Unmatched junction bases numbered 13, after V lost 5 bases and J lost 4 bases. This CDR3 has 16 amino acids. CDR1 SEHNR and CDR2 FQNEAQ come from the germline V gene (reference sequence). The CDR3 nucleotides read TGTGCCAGCAGCAGTAGACTAGCAAGAAAGGGAGAGACCCAGTACTTC. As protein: CASSSRLARKGETQYF.

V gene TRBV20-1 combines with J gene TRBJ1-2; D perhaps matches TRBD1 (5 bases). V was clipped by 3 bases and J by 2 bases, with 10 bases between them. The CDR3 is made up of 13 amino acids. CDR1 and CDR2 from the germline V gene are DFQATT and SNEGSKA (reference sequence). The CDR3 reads CSASQGRNYGYTF. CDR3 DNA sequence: TGCAGTGCTAGTCAGGGAAGAAACTATGGCTACACCTTC.

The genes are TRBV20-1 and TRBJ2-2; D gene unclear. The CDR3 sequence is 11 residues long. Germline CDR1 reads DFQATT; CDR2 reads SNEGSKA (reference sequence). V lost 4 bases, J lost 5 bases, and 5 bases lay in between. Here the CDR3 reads CSATVTGELFF. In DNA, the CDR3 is TGCAGTGCTACCGTTACCGGGGAGCTGTTTTTT.

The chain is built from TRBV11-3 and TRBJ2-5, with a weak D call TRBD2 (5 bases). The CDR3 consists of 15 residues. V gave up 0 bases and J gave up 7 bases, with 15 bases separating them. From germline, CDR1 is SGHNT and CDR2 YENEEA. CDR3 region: CASSLEGEVLGTQYF. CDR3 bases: TGTGCCAGCAGCTTAGAGGGAGAAGTGTTGGGGACCCAGTACTTC.

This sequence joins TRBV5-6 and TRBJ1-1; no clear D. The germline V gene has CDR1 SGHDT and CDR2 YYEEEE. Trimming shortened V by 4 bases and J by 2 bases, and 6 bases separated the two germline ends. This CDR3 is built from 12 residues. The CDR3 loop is CASSAGNTEAFF. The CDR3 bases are TGTGCCAGCAGCGCGGGCAACACTGAAGCTTTCTTT.

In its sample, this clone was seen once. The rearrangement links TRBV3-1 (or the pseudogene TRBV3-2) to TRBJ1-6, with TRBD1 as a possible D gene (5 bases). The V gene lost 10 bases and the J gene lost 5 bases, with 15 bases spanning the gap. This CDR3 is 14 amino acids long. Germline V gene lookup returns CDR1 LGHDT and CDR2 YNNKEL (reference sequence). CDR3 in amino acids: CATREGRNNSPLHF. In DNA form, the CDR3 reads TGTGCCACCAGAGAGGGGAGGAATAATTCACCCCTCCACTTT.

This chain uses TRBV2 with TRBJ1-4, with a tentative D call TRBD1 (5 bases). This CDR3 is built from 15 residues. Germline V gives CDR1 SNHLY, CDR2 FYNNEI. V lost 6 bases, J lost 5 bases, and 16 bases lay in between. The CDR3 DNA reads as TGTGCCAGCAGAAGGGATCGGGGGGAAAATGAAAAACTGTTTTTT. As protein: CASRRDRGENEKLFF.

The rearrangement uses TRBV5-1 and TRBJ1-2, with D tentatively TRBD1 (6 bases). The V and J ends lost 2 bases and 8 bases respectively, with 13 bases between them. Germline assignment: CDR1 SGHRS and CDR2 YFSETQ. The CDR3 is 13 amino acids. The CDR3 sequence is CASSLHQGLGYTF. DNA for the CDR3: TGCGCCAGCAGCTTACACCAGGGGCTCGGCTACACCTTC.

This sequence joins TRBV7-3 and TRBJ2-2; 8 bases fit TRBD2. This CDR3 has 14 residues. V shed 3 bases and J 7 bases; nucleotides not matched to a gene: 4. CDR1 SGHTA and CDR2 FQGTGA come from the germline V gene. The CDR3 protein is CASSLESGSGELFF. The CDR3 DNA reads TGTGCCAGCAGCTTGGAGAGCGGGAGCGGGGAGCTGTTTTTT. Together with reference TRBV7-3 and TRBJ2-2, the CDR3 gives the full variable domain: GAGVSQTPSNKVTEKGKYVELRCDPISGHTALYWYRQSLGQGPEFLIYFQGTGAADDSGLPNDRFFAVRPEGSVSTLKIQRTERGDSAVYLCASSLESGSGELFFGEGSRLTVL.

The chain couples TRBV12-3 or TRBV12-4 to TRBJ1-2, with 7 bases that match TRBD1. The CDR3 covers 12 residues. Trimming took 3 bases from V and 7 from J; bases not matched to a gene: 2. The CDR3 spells CASSFAGGGYTF. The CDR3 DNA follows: TGTGCCAGCAGTTTCGCAGGGGGTGGCTACACCTTC.

In nucleotides, the CDR3 is TGCGCCAGCAGTGGCCAGACAGATACGCAGTATTTT. This gives the protein CASSGQTDTQYF. The rearrangement uses TRBV10-2 and TRBJ2-3; D is unresolved. The V and J ends lost 4 bases and 3 bases respectively, with 5 bases between them. Per germline, CDR1 WSHSY and CDR2 SAAADI. The CDR3 loop spans 12 amino acids.

The CDR3 protein is CASQPGLLSDTQYF. CDR3 DNA: TGTGCCAGCCAGCCGGGACTATTATCAGATACGCAGTATTTT. The rearrangement joins TRBV6-5 to TRBJ2-3, with 7 bases aligning to TRBD2. The J segment lost 4 bases and the V segment lost 8 bases, leaving 9 bases of the junction unmatched. Germline values: CDR1 MNHEY, CDR2 SVGAGI. CDR3 size: 14 residues.